What follows are 32 T cell receptor beta chains derived from one specimen sequenced in a study of T cells in Graves' hyperthyroidism and ophthalmopathy. RNA transcripts gave rise to amplified TCR beta CDR3 regions. Carried out on the TCR CDR3, a first-round RT-PCR used the HTBI primer set. TCRdb independently ran MiXCR on the multiplex PCR reads; one entry per CDR3 protein. The sample yields 700,000 to 950,000 distinct CDR3 sequences, 35% seen once. Source material: blood. The receptors here all came from a woman aged 35 to 49 with Graves' hyperthyroidism.

This chain links TRBV29-1 with TRBJ1-2, with D uncertain. From germline, CDR1 is SQVTM and CDR2 ANQGSEA. This CDR3 has 12 amino acids. The V end was cut by 7 bases, the J end by 6 bases, with 15 bases between. CDR3 region: CSDEGSRNGYTF. The CDR3 nucleotides are TGCAGCGACGAGGGTAGTCGAAATGGCTACACCTTC.

Only a few counts were recorded for this clonotype. J is TRBJ2-7 and V is TRBV7-9; 10 bases align to TRBD1. The germline V gene encodes CDR1 SEHNR and CDR2 FQNEAQ (reference sequence). This CDR3 region has 15 residues. Trimming took 6 bases from V and 3 from J; bases not matched to a gene: 8. The CDR3 loop is CASSYPGQGYYEQYF. The DNA for the CDR3 is TGTGCCAGCAGTTACCCGGGACAGGGGTACTACGAGCAGTACTTC. Full variable domain (missing parts from reference TRBV7-9 and TRBJ2-7): DTGVSQNPRHKITKRGQNVTFRCDPISEHNRLYWYRQTLGQGPEFLTYFQNEAQLEKSRLLSDRFSAERPKGSFSTLEIQRTEQGDSAMYLCASSYPGQGYYEQYFGPGTRLTVT.

This clonotype was counted a single time. The V gene is TRBV20-1, the J gene TRBJ2-5, with 7 bases fitting TRBD1. Germline V lookup: CDR1 DFQATT, CDR2 SNEGSKA (reference sequence). The length of the CDR3 is 14 residues. Losses at the gene ends were 4 bases for V and 3 bases for J; bases not matched to a gene: 8. The CDR3: CSAIGQAGKETQYF. The CDR3 region has the DNA TGCAGTGCTATCGGACAGGCCGGGAAAGAGACCCAGTACTTC.

In its sample, this clonotype was seen a few times. The chain couples TRBV20-1 to TRBJ1-2, with TRBD1 matching over 11 bases. This CDR3 is built from 14 residues. The trim removed 6 bases at V and 8 bases at J, leaving 11 bases unmatched. From germline, CDR1 is DFQATT and CDR2 SNEGSKA (reference sequence). CDR3 DNA: TGCAGTGCCGGGGGACAGGGGGTTTCTTGGGGCTACACCTTC. It yields the protein CSAGGQGVSWGYTF.

The V call is TRBV7-8, the J call TRBJ1-1; 9 nucleotides line up with TRBD1. The CDR3 covers 14 residues. Unmatched junction bases numbered 7, after V lost 6 bases and J lost 5 bases. CDR1 is SGHVS, CDR2 FQNEAQ, per germline. Written as DNA, the CDR3 is TGTGCCAGCAGGTCACAGGGGGCGAGGACTGAAGCTTTCTTT. Its protein product is CASRSQGARTEAFF.

This clonotype was observed many times. This sequence joins TRBV7-9 and TRBJ1-1; 10 nucleotides align to TRBD1. CDR1 is SEHNR and CDR2 is FQNEAQ in the germline V gene (reference sequence). V gave up 5 bases and J gave up 11 bases; unmatched junction bases: 5. This CDR3 spans 12 amino acids. CDR3 nucleotides: TGTGCCAGCAGCGGCCAGGGACAGGGGGCTTTCTTT. It translates to CASSGQGQGAFF.

This clonotype was detected only a few times. The V gene is TRBV20-1, the J gene TRBJ2-2; D remains ambiguous. Per germline, CDR1 DFQATT and CDR2 SNEGSKA (reference sequence). The V gene lost 1 base and the J gene lost 0 bases, with 12 bases spanning the gap. The CDR3 covers 16 residues. This chain's CDR3 is CSARGGTDTNTGELFF. CDR3 coding DNA: TGCAGTGCTAGAGGAGGTACAGACACGAACACCGGGGAGCTGTTTTTT.

This clonotype was counted ten times or more. The rearrangement links TRBV7-9 to TRBJ2-7, with D perhaps TRBD2 (6 bases). From germline, CDR1 is SEHNR and CDR2 FQNEAQ (reference sequence). With 1 base removed from V and 3 bases from J, the gap between germline ends came to 13 bases. The CDR3 contains 15 residues. Here the CDR3 reads CASSLGRVRDYEQYF. In DNA form, the CDR3 reads TGTGCCAGCAGCTTAGGGAGGGTTCGCGACTACGAGCAGTACTTC.

The chain has TRBV4-1 and TRBJ2-6, with D perhaps matching TRBD2 (5 bases). CDR1 and CDR2 (germline): MGHRA, YSYEKL. The V end was cut by 4 bases, the J end by 0 bases, with 13 bases between. The CDR3 spans 17 residues. CDR3 nucleotides: TGCGCCAGCAGCCTACTAGGCAGATTCTCTGGGGCCAACGTCCTGACTTTC. It codes for CASSLLGRFSGANVLTF.

The rearrangement joins TRBV6-5 to TRBJ1-4; possible D gene TRBD1, 5 bases. CDR3 size: 15 residues. Between the trimmed V and J ends, which lost 6 bases and 7 bases, there was a span of 18 bases. CDR1 and CDR2 (germline): MNHEY, SVGAGI. Written as DNA, the CDR3 is TGTGCCAGCAGCCCAACTAGCGGGGGGTGTGAAAAACTGTTTTTT. It encodes CASSPTSGGCEKLFF.

This clonotype was found a few times. The chain has TRBV20-1 and TRBJ1-4, with a possible D match to TRBD1 (6 bases). CDR1 is DFQATT, CDR2 SNEGSKA, per germline (reference sequence). The CDR3 contains 14 residues. V shed 5 bases and J shed 7 bases, with 17 bases lying between them. DNA for the CDR3: TGCAGTGCTCGTAACAGGGAGAAAGGTGAAAAACTGTTTTTT. This codes for CSARNREKGEKLFF.

The V call is TRBV28, the J call TRBJ1-5, with 7 bases identical to TRBD1. CDR1 MDHEN and CDR2 SYDVKM come from the germline V gene. CDR3 length: 15 amino acids. Trimming cost V 2 bases and J 5 bases; bases outside gene matches: 6. CDR3 coding DNA: TGTGCCAGCAGTTTACCTACGACAGGGTATCAGCCCCAGCATTTT. Its translation is CASSLPTTGYQPQHF.

As regards this clonotype: A much bigger clone sits one base away, suggesting this may be a read error. This chain uses TRBV19 with TRBJ1-1; possible D gene TRBD1, 5 bases. Germline V lookup: CDR1 LNHDA, CDR2 SQIVND (reference sequence). The CDR3 has 12 amino acids. This CDR3 reads CAIIDSRGTALF. The DNA of the CDR3 is TGTGCCATCATAGATTCCAGAGGGACGGCTCTCTTT.

This clonotype was detected only a few times. The CDR3 loop reads CASSFNRQGYNSPLHF. CDR3 bases: TGTGCCAGCAGTTTTAACCGACAGGGATATAATTCACCCCTCCACTTT. The chain carries TRBV12-3 or TRBV12-4 and TRBJ1-6, with 7 bases lining up with TRBD1. CDR3 size: 16 residues. V shed 3 bases and J 4 bases; nucleotides not matched to a gene: 6.

As concerns this clonotype: This may come from a read error, since a much larger clone is one base off. This chain uses TRBV7-9 with TRBJ2-7; the match to TRBD1 covers 8 bases. The germline gives CDR1 SEHNR, CDR2 FQNEAQ (reference sequence). CDR3 size: 16 residues. The CDR3 spells CVSSPWVTGESYEQYF. The CDR3 bases are TGTGTCAGCAGCCCGTGGGTGACAGGGGAGTCCTACGAGCAGTACTTC.

This clonotype was detected many times. J is TRBJ2-2 and V is TRBV9; 7 bases are shared with TRBD1. The V gene's germline CDR1 is SGDLS and CDR2 YYNGEE. The J segment lost 7 bases and the V segment lost 0 bases, leaving 3 bases of the junction unmatched. The CDR3 totals 14 residues. CDR3 region: CASSVDPGGGELFF. As DNA, the CDR3 is TGTGCCAGCAGCGTAGACCCAGGGGGCGGGGAGCTGTTTTTT.

Comment on this clonotype: Possible read error: a much larger clone is one base away. This is likely a read error, given that the CDR3 carries no conserved phenylalanine or tryptophan at its end. DNA of the CDR3: TGTGCCAGCAGCGGGACAGGGGCACAAGAGACCCAGTACCTC. This codes for CASSGTGAQETQYL. This rearrangement joins TRBV9 to TRBJ2-5; 9 nucleotides match TRBD1. CDR1 is SGDLS and CDR2 is YYNGEE in the germline V gene. V was clipped by 3 bases and J by 2 bases; unmatched bases: 2. The CDR3 consists of 14 residues.

This clonotype appeared many times. The chain couples TRBV10-3 to TRBJ2-7, with D hard to call. V was pared by 5 bases and J by 0 bases, with 17 bases between. The CDR3 consists of 16 residues. CDR1 ENHRY and CDR2 SYGVKD come from the germline V gene. For the CDR3, the DNA is TGTGCCATCAGTCATGATAGGACCAGACTCTCCTACGAGCAGTACTTC. It encodes CAISHDRTRLSYEQYF.

About this clonotype itself: This may arise from a read error, as a much more abundant clone is one base away. J is TRBJ1-5 and V is TRBV10-3; 7 nucleotides agree with TRBD1. This CDR3 is built from 13 residues. The germline CDR1 and CDR2 sequences are ENHRY and SYGVKD. In nucleotides, the CDR3 is TGTACCATCGGAGACAGGGGCAATCAGCCCCAGCATTTT. It codes for CTIGDRGNQPQHF.

This clonotype was found many times. This chain links TRBV12-3 or TRBV12-4 with TRBJ1-6; D perhaps matches TRBD1 (5 bases). The V end was cut by 1 base, the J end by 10 bases, with 11 bases between. The CDR3 sequence is 14 residues long. CDR3 loop: CASSLGGLRSPLHF. The CDR3 nucleotides read TGTGCCAGCAGTTTAGGGGGACTGCGGTCACCCCTCCACTTT.

This clonotype was recorded a few times. The gene calls are TRBV9 and TRBJ2-7; 14 positions match TRBD2. Germline CDR1 SGDLS, CDR2 YYNGEE. J was trimmed by 6 bases and V by 4 bases; bases with no gene match: 18. The CDR3 is 19 amino acids. The CDR3 bases are TGTGCCAGCAGCCCGTTATCGGGAGGACTAGCGGGAGGAGGCGGCGAGCAGTACTTC. Translating it yields CASSPLSGGLAGGGGEQYF.

Concerning this clonotype: A read error may explain this, as a much larger clone is one base away. The chain couples TRBV7-6 to TRBJ2-2; possible D gene TRBD2, 5 bases. CDR3 size: 19 residues. V was clipped by 1 base and J by 1 base, with 19 bases between them. Looked up from germline, CDR1 is SGHVS and CDR2 is FNYEAQ. In DNA, the CDR3 is TGTGCCAGCAGCTTAGGCGGGCCGATGGCAGCGTTGAACACCGGGGAGCTGTTTTTT. Amino acid sequence: CASSLGGPMAALNTGELFF.

This clonotype was recorded at least ten times. J is TRBJ2-7 and V is TRBV15; D uncertain. The V and J ends lost 1 base and 3 bases respectively, with 7 bases between them. The germline CDR1 and CDR2 sequences are LNHNV and YYDKDF (reference sequence). The CDR3 totals 13 residues. DNA for the CDR3: TGTGCCACCAGCAGAGGGTCACTCTACGAGCAGTACTTC. Translating gives CATSRGSLYEQYF.

The genes are TRBV30 and TRBJ1-5, with unresolved D. The ends were cut back, 0 bases at V and 7 bases at J, with 10 bases in the middle. The germline V gene encodes CDR1 GTSNPN and CDR2 SVGIG (reference sequence). There are 13 residues in the CDR3. In DNA, the CDR3 is TGTGCCTGGAGTGTAAAGGGAGAACAGCCCCAGCATTTT. Amino acid sequence: CAWSVKGEQPQHF.

The rearrangement links TRBV30 to TRBJ2-5; possible D gene TRBD1, 6 bases. Per germline, CDR1 GTSNPN and CDR2 SVGIG (reference sequence). V was clipped by 1 base and J by 6 bases, with 12 bases between them. The CDR3 has 13 residues. CDR3 nucleotide sequence: TGTGCCTGGAGTGAAGGGGGTGGGAAGACCCAGTACTTC. Translated: CAWSEGGGKTQYF. Full variable domain (remainder filled in from reference TRBV30 and TRBJ2-5): SQTIHQWPATLVQPVGSPLSLECTVEGTSNPNLYWYRQAAGRGLQLLFYSVGIGQISSEVPQNLSASRPQDRQFILSSKKLLLSDSGFYLCAWSEGGGKTQYFGPGTRLLVL.

To note about this clonotype: A read error is likely, as this CDR3 ends without the conserved phenylalanine or tryptophan. Because the CDR3's place on the DNA is in doubt, the DNA is left out and the CDR3 is given as listed by TCRdb. The chain joins TRBV7-2 to TRBJ1-6; the D call of TRBD1 is as the table states it, not checked on the DNA. The CDR3 spans 9 amino acids, including both terminal residues. From germline, CDR1 is SGHTA and CDR2 FQGNSA. The CDR3 region is CASSLGAGR.

The J gene is TRBJ1-6, the V gene TRBV7-2; tentatively, D is TRBD1 (6 bases). V gave up 5 bases and J gave up 8 bases, with 19 bases separating them. Germline V gene sequence: CDR1 SGHTA, CDR2 FQGNSA. The CDR3 contains 16 residues. As DNA, the CDR3 is TGTGCCAGCAGCCAGGATCTGGGGGCCCGGGATTCACCCCTCCACTTT. Amino acids: CASSQDLGARDSPLHF.

This clonotype appeared many times. The V and J genes are TRBV25-1 and TRBJ1-2; D not certain. This CDR3 is built from 16 residues. Looked up from germline, CDR1 is MGHDK and CDR2 is SYGVNS. V was shortened by 1 base and J by 7 bases, with 19 bases between the two germline ends. For the CDR3, the DNA is TGTGCCAGCAGTGAATTTGAGGAGACACTTCTTGGTGGCTACACCTTC. Its protein product is CASSEFEETLLGGYTF.

This clonotype was recorded a few times. The chain carries TRBV5-5 and TRBJ1-5; 11 bases map to TRBD1. Per the germline V gene, CDR1 is SGHKS and CDR2 is YYEKEE (reference sequence). The CDR3 contains 16 residues. With 0 bases clipped from V and 3 bases from J, the junction kept 2 bases outside the gene matches. The CDR3 here is CASSLGDRGFNQPQHF. Here the CDR3 DNA reads TGTGCCAGCAGCTTGGGGGACAGGGGGTTCAATCAGCCCCAGCATTTT.

The chain joins TRBV6-5 to TRBJ1-4; 9 bases match TRBD1. V shed 5 bases, J shed 4 bases, and the junction held 2 bases outside the gene matches. The CDR3 length is 14 residues. From germline, CDR1 is MNHEY and CDR2 SVGAGI. CDR3 sequence: CASSGQGFNEKLFF. CDR3 coding DNA: TGTGCCAGCAGTGGACAGGGGTTTAATGAAAAACTGTTTTTT.

The V call is TRBV12-3 or TRBV12-4, the J call TRBJ1-1; TRBD1 might be the D (5 bases). The CDR3 sequence is 14 residues long. V was cut by 8 bases and J by 2 bases, with 15 bases left in between. The CDR3 here is CASSHRGPNTEAFF. The CDR3 nucleotides are TGTGCCAGCTCCCATAGGGGCCCTAACACTGAAGCTTTCTTT.

This clonotype was observed a handful of times. The V call is TRBV19, the J call TRBJ1-6, with D possibly being TRBD1 (5 bases). The CDR3 covers 17 residues. Per the germline V gene, CDR1 is LNHDA and CDR2 is SQIVND (reference sequence). Trimming took off 3 bases at V and 6 bases at J, with 18 bases between the two ends. CDR3 nucleotides: TGTGCCAGTAGTATCGACGGGGGGGACTCTTTTAATTCACCCCTCCACTTT. It is translated as CASSIDGGDSFNSPLHF.